The clone carrying this T cell receptor beta chain turned up a few times. Its specificity is not known. This entry belongs to a study of cytotoxic CD8 clonotypes in ibrutinib-treated CLL. Study-level information: Patients attained 25 or so partial and 2 complete responses; at median approximately 70 months, about 15 remained remitted while around 12 progressed. General observations from the study: Baseline-level clonality went beyond age-matched healthy donors and moved in step with circulating CD8+ T-cell counts. Clonality increased at ibrutinib response and stayed stable in sustained remission. At progression, however, it fell back toward baseline. Among the clonotypes, public ones were uncommon and contracted or held stable on treatment.

The CDR3 has 14 amino acids. J was trimmed by 4 bases and V by 1 base; bases with no gene match: 3. The germline gives CDR1 GTSNPN, CDR2 SVGIG (reference sequence). The protocol was immunoSEQ multiplex PCR, while the TCRdb copy is restricted to in-frame clones and leaves out a portion. The sample consists of approximately 150,000 clones, approximately 80% of them appearing once. The receptor was isolated from a human donor with chronic lymphocytic leukemia. This chain links TRBV30 with TRBJ1-5; TRBD1 matches at 8 bases. This sample comprised PBMCs, obtained after 12 months of ibrutinib treatment. CDR3 DNA sequence: TGTGCCTGGAGTGGTCACAGGGGGAATCAGCCCCAGCATTTT. Residues: CAWSGHRGNQPQHF.